The next 18 T cell receptor beta chains were all read from a single sample in a study of siplizumab effects on memory and regulatory T cells. The method was immunoSEQ multiplex PCR; TCRdb's version includes in-frame clones alone and lacks a portion of them. This sample has about 100,000 clones, with approximately 91% found just once. The sample taken for sequencing was CD4+ T cells sorted from blood. The origin of the receptors is a human donor in good health.

The V call is TRBV7-2, the J call TRBJ1-5; a possible D gene is TRBD1 (5 bases). This CDR3 has 16 amino acids. V was clipped by 5 bases and J by 0 bases, with 14 bases between them. Germline CDR1 reads SGHTA; CDR2 reads FQGNSA. Here the CDR3 reads CASSPGLGDSNQPQHF. The CDR3 DNA reads as TGTGCCAGCAGCCCCGGACTAGGGGATAGCAATCAGCCCCAGCATTTT.

V gene TRBV7-2 combines with J gene TRBJ2-1, with D unresolved. Germline CDR1 and CDR2: SGHTA and FQGNSA. V was cut by 1 base and J by 6 bases, with 7 bases left in between. This CDR3 contains 13 residues. CDR3: CASSLESGNEQFF. CDR3 sequence (DNA): TGTGCCAGCAGCTTAGAATCGGGCAATGAGCAGTTCTTC.

This clone came up once. The V and J genes are TRBV7-9 and TRBJ1-2; D not certain. The germline V and J ends were trimmed by 5 bases and 2 bases, with 12 bases remaining between them. Per the germline V gene, CDR1 is SEHNR and CDR2 is FQNEAQ (reference sequence). CDR3 size: 14 residues. This CDR3 is CASSRRAGNYGYTF. The CDR3 nucleotides read TGTGCCAGCAGCCGGCGCGCGGGAAACTATGGCTACACCTTC.

V gene TRBV7-9 combines with J gene TRBJ1-2; possibly TRBD1 for D (6 bases). CDR1 SEHNR and CDR2 FQNEAQ come from the germline V gene (reference sequence). V was clipped by 5 bases and J by 4 bases, with 14 bases between them. The CDR3 is 14 residues long. The CDR3 reads CASSHRVVGYGYTF. The DNA of the CDR3 is TGTGCCAGCAGCCACAGGGTGGTAGGCTATGGCTACACCTTC.

The rearrangement joins TRBV6-4 to TRBJ1-2, with D possibly matching TRBD1 (6 bases). The CDR3 covers 14 residues. The germline V and J ends were trimmed by 6 bases and 2 bases, with 13 bases remaining between them. From germline, CDR1 is MRHNA and CDR2 SNTAGT. The CDR3 sequence: CASSSGHFNYGYTF. The CDR3 DNA follows: TGTGCCAGCAGCTCGGGACACTTCAACTATGGCTACACCTTC.

V usage is TRBV7-2 and J usage is TRBJ2-1, with 10 positions matching TRBD2. The germline CDR1 and CDR2 sequences are SGHTA and FQGNSA. The CDR3 consists of 16 residues. After removal of 5 bases from V and 5 bases from J, the junction contained 9 bases not matched to a gene. This CDR3 reads CASSRPSGGLNNEQFF. CDR3 sequence (DNA): TGTGCCAGCAGCCGCCCTAGCGGGGGCTTAAACAATGAGCAGTTCTTC.

This chain joins TRBV29-1 and TRBJ2-3, with a possible D match to TRBD2 (5 bases). V was clipped by 0 bases and J by 6 bases, with 22 bases between them. Germline V CDR1 and CDR2: SQVTM, ANQGSEA. This CDR3 is 17 amino acids long. The CDR3 DNA is TGCAGCGTTGAAGACCGAGGGTCAGAGCTGGAGAGGGATACGCAGTATTTT. The encoded protein is CSVEDRGSELERDTQYF.

The J gene is TRBJ2-7, the V gene TRBV5-1, with D possibly being TRBD1 (6 bases). CDR3 length: 16 residues. Germline V gene lookup returns CDR1 SGHRS and CDR2 YFSETQ. V was cut by 0 bases and J by 5 bases, with 18 bases left in between. CDR3 nucleotides: TGCGCCAGCAGCTTGGGGTGGGGGCAGGGGTTGGACGAGCAGTACTTC. It encodes CASSLGWGQGLDEQYF.

The chain is built from TRBV10-3 and TRBJ1-4; no reliable D call. V shed 3 bases and J shed 8 bases, with 16 bases lying between them. The CDR3 is made up of 15 amino acids. Germline CDR1 and CDR2: ENHRY and SYGVKD. The CDR3 spells CAISDPAQSGEKLFF. The CDR3 DNA is TGTGCCATCAGTGATCCTGCCCAGAGTGGGGAAAAACTGTTTTTT.

This CDR3 is CASSPGAETQYF. The CDR3, as DNA: TGTGCCAGCTCCCCGGGGGCCGAGACCCAGTACTTC. The genes are TRBV9 and TRBJ2-5; D may be TRBD1 or TRBD2 (6 bases each). V shed 7 bases and J shed 5 bases, with 12 bases lying between them. The CDR3 is made up of 12 amino acids. Per the germline V gene, CDR1 is SGDLS and CDR2 is YYNGEE.

The rearrangement links TRBV30 to TRBJ2-7, with a tentative D call TRBD1 (5 bases). Between the trimmed V and J ends, which lost 4 bases and 2 bases, there was a span of 15 bases. There are 14 residues in the CDR3. Germline CDR1 reads GTSNPN; CDR2 reads SVGIG (reference sequence). As DNA, the CDR3 is TGTGCCTGGATTCGAACAGGATGGACCTACGAGCAGTACTTC. The encoded protein is CAWIRTGWTYEQYF.

This rearrangement joins TRBV30 to TRBJ1-5, with D possibly being TRBD1 (5 bases). The germline V gene has CDR1 GTSNPN and CDR2 SVGIG (reference sequence). The CDR3 contains 14 residues. Deletions cut 1 base from V and 8 bases from J, with 15 bases between. CDR3 nucleotides: TGTGCCTGGAGTGGCACAGGTGGTATCAAGCCCCAGCATTTT. Residues: CAWSGTGGIKPQHF.

The CDR3 reads CASSRRVGVINEQFF. DNA for the CDR3: TGTGCCAGCAGCCGCAGGGTCGGGGTGATCAATGAGCAGTTCTTC. The V gene is TRBV5-4, the J gene TRBJ2-1, with D possibly called TRBD1 or TRBD2 (5 bases each). The V end lost 4 bases, the J end lost 6 bases, and 17 bases lay between the germline ends. CDR1 SGHNT and CDR2 YYREEE come from the germline V gene (reference sequence). There are 15 residues in the CDR3.

The rearrangement joins TRBV11-2 to TRBJ2-5; D unclear. Germline CDR1 and CDR2: SGHAT and FQNNGV. V dropped 5 bases and J dropped 5 bases, with 6 bases sitting between them. The CDR3 is made up of 11 amino acids. CDR3 residues: CASSIGETQYF. CDR3 in DNA: TGTGCCAGCAGCATTGGGGAGACCCAGTACTTC.

J is TRBJ1-1 and V is TRBV7-2, with D tentatively TRBD1 (6 bases). This CDR3 comprises 15 residues. Per germline, CDR1 SGHTA and CDR2 FQGNSA. The V and J ends lost 3 bases and 1 base respectively, with 12 bases between them. CDR3 DNA sequence: TGTGCCAGCAGCTTGGGGGGCGCACGGAACACTGAAGCTTTCTTT. It translates to CASSLGGARNTEAFF.

A single count supports this clone. The chain has TRBV5-1 and TRBJ2-7; TRBD1 aligns across 7 bases. Per the germline V gene, CDR1 is SGHRS and CDR2 is YFSETQ. This CDR3 has 13 residues. Losses at the gene ends were 3 bases for V and 7 bases for J; bases not matched to a gene: 7. The DNA for the CDR3 is TGCGCCAGCAGCTCCGTTGAACAGGGGGAGCAGTACTTC. This gives the protein CASSSVEQGEQYF.

This clone appeared a single time. V and J are TRBV1 and TRBJ2-5; the D segment call TRBD2 is taken from the table without a DNA check. TRBV1 is listed as a pseudogene. The CDR3 runs 18 residues. The CDR3 nucleotides read TGCACCACCCAGGGAGGGCGGGGGCCCGCGATCGAAGGGGAGACCCAGTACTTC. Residues: CTTQGGRGPAIEGETQYF.

This chain's CDR3 is CASSFPFLGQGDTDTQYF. CDR3 bases: TGTGCCAGCAGTTTCCCATTTTTGGGACAGGGGGACACAGATACGCAGTATTTT. V usage is TRBV28 and J usage is TRBJ2-3; TRBD1 agrees at 11 bases. Trimming removed 3 bases from V and 2 bases from J; junction bases left unmatched: 10. Germline CDR1 and CDR2: MDHEN and SYDVKM. This CDR3 has 18 residues.